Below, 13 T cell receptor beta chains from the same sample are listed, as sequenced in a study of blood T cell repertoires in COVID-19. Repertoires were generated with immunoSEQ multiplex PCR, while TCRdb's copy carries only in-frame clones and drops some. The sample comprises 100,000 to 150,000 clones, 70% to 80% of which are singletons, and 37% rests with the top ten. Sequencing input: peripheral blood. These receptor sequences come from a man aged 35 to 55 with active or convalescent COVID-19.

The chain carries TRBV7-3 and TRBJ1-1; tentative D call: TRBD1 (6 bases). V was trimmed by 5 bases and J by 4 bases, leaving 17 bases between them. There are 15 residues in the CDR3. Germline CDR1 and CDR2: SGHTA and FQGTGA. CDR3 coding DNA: TGTGCCAGCAGCCCTCATTTCGGGGGGCTCACTGAAGCTTTCTTT. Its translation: CASSPHFGGLTEAFF.

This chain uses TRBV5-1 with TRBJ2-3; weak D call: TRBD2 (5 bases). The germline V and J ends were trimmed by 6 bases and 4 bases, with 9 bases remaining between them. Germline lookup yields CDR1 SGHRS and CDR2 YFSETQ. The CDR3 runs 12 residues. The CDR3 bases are TGCGCCAGCAAGCTGGAGGCAGATACGCAGTATTTT. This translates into CASKLEADTQYF.

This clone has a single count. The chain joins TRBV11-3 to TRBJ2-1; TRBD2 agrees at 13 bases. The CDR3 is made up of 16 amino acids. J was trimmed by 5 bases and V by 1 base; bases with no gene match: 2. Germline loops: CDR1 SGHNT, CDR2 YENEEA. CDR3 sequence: CASSLGTSGRDNEQFF. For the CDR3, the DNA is TGTGCCAGCAGCTTAGGAACTAGCGGGAGGGACAATGAGCAGTTCTTC. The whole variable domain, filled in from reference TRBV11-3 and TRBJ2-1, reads EAGVVQSPRYKIIEKKQPVAFWCNPISGHNTLYWYLQNLGQGPELLIRYENEEAVDDSQLPKDRFSAERLKGVDSTLKIQPAELGDSAVYLCASSLGTSGRDNEQFFGPGTRLTVL.

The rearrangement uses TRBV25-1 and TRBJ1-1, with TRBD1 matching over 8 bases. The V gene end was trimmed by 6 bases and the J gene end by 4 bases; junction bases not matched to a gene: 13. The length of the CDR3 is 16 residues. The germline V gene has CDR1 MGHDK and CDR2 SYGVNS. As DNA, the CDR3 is TGTGCCAGCAGCGGGACGGGACAGGATGGGAGCACTGAAGCTTTCTTT. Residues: CASSGTGQDGSTEAFF.

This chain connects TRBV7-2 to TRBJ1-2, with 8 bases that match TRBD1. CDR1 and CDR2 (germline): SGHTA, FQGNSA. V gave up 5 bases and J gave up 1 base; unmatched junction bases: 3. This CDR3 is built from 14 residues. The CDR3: CASSGQGGNYGYTF. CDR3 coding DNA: TGTGCCAGCAGCGGACAGGGTGGTAACTATGGCTACACCTTC.

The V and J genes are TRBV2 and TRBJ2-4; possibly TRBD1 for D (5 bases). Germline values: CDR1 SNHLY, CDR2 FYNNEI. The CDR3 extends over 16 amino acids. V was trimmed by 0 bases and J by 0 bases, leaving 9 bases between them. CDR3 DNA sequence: TGTGCCAGCAGTGAAGCGGCAGGGCTAGCCAAAAACATTCAGTACTTC. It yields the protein CASSEAAGLAKNIQYF.

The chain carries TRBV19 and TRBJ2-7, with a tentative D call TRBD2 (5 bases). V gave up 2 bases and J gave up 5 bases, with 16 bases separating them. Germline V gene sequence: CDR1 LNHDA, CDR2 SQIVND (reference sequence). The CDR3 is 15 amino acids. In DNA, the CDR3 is TGTGCCAGTAGTATAAGTCGGCTAGCAGCTGACGAGCAGTACTTC. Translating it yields CASSISRLAADEQYF.

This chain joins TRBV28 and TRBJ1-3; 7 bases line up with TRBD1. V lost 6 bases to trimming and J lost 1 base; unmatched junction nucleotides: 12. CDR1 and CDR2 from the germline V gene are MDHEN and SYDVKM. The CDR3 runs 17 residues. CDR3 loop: CASSPPEDRASGNTIYF. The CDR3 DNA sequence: TGTGCCAGCAGCCCACCCGAAGACAGGGCATCTGGAAACACCATATATTTT.

The CDR3 DNA reads as TGTGCGGTTACTAGCGGGATATGGGGAGAGCAGTTCTTC. Protein sequence: CAVTSGIWGEQFF. V gene TRBV15 combines with J gene TRBJ2-1; 10 bases map to TRBD2. CDR1 and CDR2 from the germline V gene are LNHNV and YYDKDF (reference sequence). This CDR3 contains 13 residues.

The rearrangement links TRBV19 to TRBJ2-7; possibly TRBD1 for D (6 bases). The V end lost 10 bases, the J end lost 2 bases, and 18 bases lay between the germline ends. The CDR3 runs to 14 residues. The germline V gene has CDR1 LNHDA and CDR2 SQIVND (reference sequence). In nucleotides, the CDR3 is TGTGCCACCAGTTCAGGGACACGGACCTACGAGCAGTACTTC. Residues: CATSSGTRTYEQYF.

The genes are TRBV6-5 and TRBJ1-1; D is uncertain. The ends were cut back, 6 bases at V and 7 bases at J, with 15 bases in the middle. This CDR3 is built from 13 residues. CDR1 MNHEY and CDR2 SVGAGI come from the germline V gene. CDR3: CASSSEGRNEAFF. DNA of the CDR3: TGTGCCAGCAGCTCGGAGGGAAGGAATGAAGCTTTCTTT.

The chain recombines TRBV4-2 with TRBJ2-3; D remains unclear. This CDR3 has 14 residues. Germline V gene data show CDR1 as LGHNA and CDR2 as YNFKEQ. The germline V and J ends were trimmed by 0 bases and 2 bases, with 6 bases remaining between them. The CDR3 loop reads CASSQEEATDTQYF. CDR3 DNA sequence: TGTGCCAGCAGCCAAGAAGAAGCCACAGATACGCAGTATTTT.

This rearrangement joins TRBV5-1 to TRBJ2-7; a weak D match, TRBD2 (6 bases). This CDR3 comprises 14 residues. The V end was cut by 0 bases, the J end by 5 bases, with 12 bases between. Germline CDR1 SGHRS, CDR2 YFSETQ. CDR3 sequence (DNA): TGCGCCAGCAGCTTGGTTGGCGGGGAGGACGAGCAGTACTTC. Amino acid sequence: CASSLVGGEDEQYF.